The present T cell receptor beta chain was sequenced within a study of shared clonotypes between healthy human individuals. At the level of the study: The study enrolled a couple of women and three men aged 18 to 49. Findings and caveats of the study: Clonotypes not shared had lower generation probabilities than those common to all four donors.

Comments on this clone: What it binds is not known. The same CDR3 also results from other DNA sequences found in this sample.

Per the original data handling: Junction-only sequences without quality scores were provided by ImmunoSEQ, so filtering was different. Method: immunoSEQ multiplex PCR; TCRdb's copy keeps in-frame clones and lacks some. The V and J calls and the clone size are those of that table, but D and trimming were determined from the DNA. The data hold over 2 million clones, with 80% to 95% observed a single time. Material for sequencing was naive CD4+ T cells from PBMCs. The subset here: CD45RA+ positively selected. The sequence was collected from a man aged 18 to 29 in good health. Some clones in this sample may be carry-over from other donors' samples.

This CDR3 is CASSLDGGTYEQYF. CDR3 sequence (DNA): TGCGCCAGCAGCTTGGATGGAGGGACTTACGAGCAGTACTTC. The chain uses TRBV5-1 and TRBJ2-7; D possibly corresponds to TRBD2 (6 bases). CDR3 size: 14 residues. CDR1 is SGHRS, CDR2 YFSETQ, per germline. Between the trimmed V and J ends, which lost 0 bases and 4 bases, there was a span of 11 bases.